The subject of this entry is one T cell receptor beta chain. No antigen is known for it. RNA extraction used unfractionated whole blood as the source of total RNA. The library tagged each cDNA molecule with unique molecular identifiers. TCRdb re-analysed the 5' RACE reads in MiXCR, keeping a single row per CDR3 protein. The profile covers approximately 81,000 distinct CDR3 sequences, with 6% to 8.5% appearing a single time and under 3% taken by the ten largest. These data belong to a study of human T cells and chemical hapten exposure. Overall study: It was small differences in pooled library volume that mainly caused per-sample TCR yields to vary. Study conclusions and caveats: Once DPC sensitization occurred, TCRs above 1 in 1000 frequency showed no change.

This CDR3 contains 13 residues. Germline V gene lookup returns CDR1 MNHEY and CDR2 SVGAGI. V lost 2 bases, J lost 5 bases, and 8 bases lay in between. V usage is TRBV6-5 and J usage is TRBJ2-3, with D possibly TRBD1 on 6 matching bases. The receptor's source is a male donor in good health. Written as DNA, the CDR3 is TGTGCCAGCAGTTACGAGGGGGTAGATACGCAGTATTTT. Its protein product is CASSYEGVDTQYF.